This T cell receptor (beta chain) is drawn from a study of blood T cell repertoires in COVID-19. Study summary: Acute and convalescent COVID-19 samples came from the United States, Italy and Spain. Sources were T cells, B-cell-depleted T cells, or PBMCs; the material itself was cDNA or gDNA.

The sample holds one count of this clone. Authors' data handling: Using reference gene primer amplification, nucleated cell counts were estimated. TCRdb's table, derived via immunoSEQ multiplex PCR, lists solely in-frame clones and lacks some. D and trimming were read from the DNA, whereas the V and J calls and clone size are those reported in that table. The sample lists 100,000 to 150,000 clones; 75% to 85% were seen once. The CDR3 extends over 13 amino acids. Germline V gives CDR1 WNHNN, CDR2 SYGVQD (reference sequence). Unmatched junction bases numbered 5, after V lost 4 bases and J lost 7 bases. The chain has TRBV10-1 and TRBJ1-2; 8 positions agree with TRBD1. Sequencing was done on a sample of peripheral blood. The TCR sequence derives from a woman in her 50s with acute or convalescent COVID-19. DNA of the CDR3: TGCGCCAGCAGTGCGGACAGGGTTGGTGGCTACACCTTC. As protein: CASSADRVGGYTF.